The source of this T cell receptor beta chain is a study of T cell responses to AZD1222 COVID-19 vaccine. General study points: The study sampled repertoires only after the peak T cell response. Seropositive AZD1222 recipients at baseline numbered only five or six.

Trimming stripped 1 base from V and 5 bases from J, with 4 bases between. This CDR3 comprises 11 residues. Per germline, CDR1 SGHDT and CDR2 YYEEEE. The assay was immunoSEQ multiplex PCR, and TCRdb's table has in-frame clones only and misses some. The table records about 55,000 clones, around 90% of them present only once. As for this clone: Its antigen is still unknown.

This sequence originates from an adult in good health. Material: peripheral blood, obtained on day 0 of AZD1222 vaccination. The chain joins TRBV5-6 to TRBJ2-7; D ambiguous. The CDR3 DNA reads TGTGCCAGCAGCTTGAGCCACGAGCAGTACTTC. Translated, it gives CASSLSHEQYF.